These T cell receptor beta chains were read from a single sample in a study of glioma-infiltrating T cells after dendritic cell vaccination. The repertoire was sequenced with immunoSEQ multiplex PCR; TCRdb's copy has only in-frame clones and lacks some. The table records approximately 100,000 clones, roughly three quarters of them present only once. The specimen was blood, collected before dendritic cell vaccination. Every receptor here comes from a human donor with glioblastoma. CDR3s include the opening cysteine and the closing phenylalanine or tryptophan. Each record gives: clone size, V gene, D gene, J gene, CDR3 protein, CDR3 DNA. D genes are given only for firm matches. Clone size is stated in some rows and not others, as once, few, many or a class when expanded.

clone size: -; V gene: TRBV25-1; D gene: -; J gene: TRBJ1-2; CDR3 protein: CASSDGGPYGYTF; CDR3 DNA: TGTGCCAGCAGTGACGGGGGGCCCTATGGCTACACCTTC
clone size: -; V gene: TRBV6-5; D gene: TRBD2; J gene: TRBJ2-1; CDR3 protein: CASSYLAGGLYEQFF; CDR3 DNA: TGTGCCAGCAGTTACCTAGCGGGGGGGCTTTATGAGCAGTTCTTC
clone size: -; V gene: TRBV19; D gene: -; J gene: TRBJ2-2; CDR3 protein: CASSMGGGELFF; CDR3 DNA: TGTGCCAGTAGTATGGGGGGCGGGGAGCTGTTTTTT
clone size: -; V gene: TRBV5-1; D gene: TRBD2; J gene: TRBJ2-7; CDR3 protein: CASSSAGGGPYEQYF; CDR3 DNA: TGCGCCAGCAGCAGCGCGGGGGGCGGTCCCTACGAGCAGTACTTC
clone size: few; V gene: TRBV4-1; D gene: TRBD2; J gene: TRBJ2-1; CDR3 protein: CASSHEGTTDFSSYNEQFF; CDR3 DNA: TGCGCCAGCAGCCATGAGGGGACTACCGACTTTAGCTCCTACAATGAGCAGTTCTTC
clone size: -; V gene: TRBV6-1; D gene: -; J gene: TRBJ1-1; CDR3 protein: CASSPDWRMNTEAFF; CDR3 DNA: TGTGCCAGCAGCCCGGACTGGAGAATGAACACTGAAGCTTTCTTT
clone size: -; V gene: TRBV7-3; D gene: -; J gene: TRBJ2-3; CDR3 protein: CASSLVGSNTDTQYF; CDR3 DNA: TGTGCCAGCAGCTTGGTCGGGAGTAACACAGATACGCAGTATTTT
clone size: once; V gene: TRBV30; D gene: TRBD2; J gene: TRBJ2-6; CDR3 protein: CAWSPGGASGANVLTF; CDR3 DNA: TGTGCCTGGAGTCCCGGGGGGGCCTCCGGGGCCAACGTCCTGACTTTC
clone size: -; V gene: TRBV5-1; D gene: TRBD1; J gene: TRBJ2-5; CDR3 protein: CASRLQGAEETQYF; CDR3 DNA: TGCGCCAGCAGACTCCAGGGGGCTGAGGAGACCCAGTACTTC
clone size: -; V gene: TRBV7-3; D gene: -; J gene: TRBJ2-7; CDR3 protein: CASSGHGSYEQYF; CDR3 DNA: TGTGCCAGCAGCGGACACGGCTCCTACGAGCAGTACTTC
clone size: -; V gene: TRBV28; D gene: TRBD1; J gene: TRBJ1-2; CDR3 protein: CASRLGGGGEGYTF; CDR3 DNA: TGTGCCAGCAGGTTAGGGGGCGGAGGAGAAGGCTACACCTTC
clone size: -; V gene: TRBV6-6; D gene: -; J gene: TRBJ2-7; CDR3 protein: CASIPLGTPYYEQYF; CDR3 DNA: TGTGCCAGCATACCACTCGGGACTCCTTATTACGAGCAGTACTTC
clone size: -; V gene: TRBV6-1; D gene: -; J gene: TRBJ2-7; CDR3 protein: CASSPPGSLAYEQYF; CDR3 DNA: TGTGCCAGCAGCCCCCCGGGTAGTCTAGCCTACGAGCAGTACTTC
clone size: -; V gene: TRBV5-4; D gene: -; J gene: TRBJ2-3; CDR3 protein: CASSLDPKPTDTQYF; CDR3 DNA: TGTGCCAGCAGCTTGGATCCAAAGCCCACAGATACGCAGTATTTT
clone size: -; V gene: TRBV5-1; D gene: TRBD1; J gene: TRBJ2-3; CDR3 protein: CASSRGQGTDTQYF; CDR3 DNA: TGCGCCAGCAGCCGCGGACAGGGAACAGATACGCAGTATTTT
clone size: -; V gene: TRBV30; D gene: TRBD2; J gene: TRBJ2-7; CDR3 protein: CAWSVGGGREQYF; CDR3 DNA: TGTGCCTGGAGTGTTGGCGGGGGGCGAGAGCAGTACTTC
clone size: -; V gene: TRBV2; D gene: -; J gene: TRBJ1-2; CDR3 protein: CASSEALRQTFSYGYTF; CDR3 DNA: TGTGCCAGCAGTGAAGCGCTGCGACAGACCTTCAGCTATGGCTACACCTTC
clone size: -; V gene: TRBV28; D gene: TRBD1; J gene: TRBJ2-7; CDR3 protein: CASSSPDRVYEQYF; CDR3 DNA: TGTGCCAGCAGTTCTCCCGACAGGGTCTACGAGCAGTACTTC
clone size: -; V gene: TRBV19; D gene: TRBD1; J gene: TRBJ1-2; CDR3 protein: CASSIQGAHGYTF; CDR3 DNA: TGTGCCAGTAGTATACAGGGGGCGCATGGCTACACCTTC
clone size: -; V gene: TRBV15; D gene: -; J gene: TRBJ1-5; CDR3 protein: CATSRDYNSPNQPQHF; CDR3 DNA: TGTGCCACCAGCAGAGATTATAACAGTCCCAATCAGCCCCAGCATTTT
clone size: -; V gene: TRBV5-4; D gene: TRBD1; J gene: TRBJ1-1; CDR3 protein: CASSPLQGLSNTEAFF; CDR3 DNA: TGTGCCAGCAGCCCACTACAGGGGCTATCGAACACTGAAGCTTTCTTT
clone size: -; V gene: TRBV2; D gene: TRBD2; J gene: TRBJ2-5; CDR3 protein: CASSASSGGAWETQYF; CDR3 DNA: TGTGCCAGCAGTGCAAGTAGCGGGGGGGCATGGGAGACCCAGTACTTC
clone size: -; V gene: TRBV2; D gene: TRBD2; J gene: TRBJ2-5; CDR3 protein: CATGRGLLETQYF; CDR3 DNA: TGTGCCACAGGGCGGGGGTTACTAGAGACCCAGTACTTC
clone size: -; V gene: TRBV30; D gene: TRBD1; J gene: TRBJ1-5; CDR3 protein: CAWSVPGQGGNQPQHF; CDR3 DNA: TGTGCCTGGAGTGTACCGGGACAGGGAGGCAATCAGCCCCAGCATTTT
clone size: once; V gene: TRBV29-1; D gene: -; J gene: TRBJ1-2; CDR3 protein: CSVLIGGTDYGYTF; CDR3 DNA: TGCAGCGTTCTAATCGGCGGGACGGACTATGGCTACACCTTC
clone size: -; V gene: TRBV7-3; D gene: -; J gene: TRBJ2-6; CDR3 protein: CASSQTGGGANVLTF; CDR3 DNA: TGTGCCAGCAGCCAGACCGGCGGCGGGGCCAACGTCCTGACTTTC
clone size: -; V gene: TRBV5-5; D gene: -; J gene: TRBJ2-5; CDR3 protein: CASSFSRQETQYF; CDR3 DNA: TGTGCCAGCAGCTTTAGCCGTCAAGAGACCCAGTACTTC
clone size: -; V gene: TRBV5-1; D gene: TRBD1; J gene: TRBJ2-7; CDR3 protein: CASSLDRGTYEQYF; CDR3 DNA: TGCGCCAGCAGCCTGGACAGGGGAACCTACGAGCAGTACTTC
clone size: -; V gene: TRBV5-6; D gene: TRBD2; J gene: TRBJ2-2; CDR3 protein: CASSLGSTSGYPGELFF; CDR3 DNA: TGTGCCAGCAGCTTAGGATCGACTAGCGGGTATCCCGGGGAGCTGTTTTTT
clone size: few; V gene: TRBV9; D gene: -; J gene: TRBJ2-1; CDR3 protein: CASSETTRDEQFF; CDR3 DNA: TGTGCCAGCAGCGAGACTACGCGCGATGAGCAGTTCTTC
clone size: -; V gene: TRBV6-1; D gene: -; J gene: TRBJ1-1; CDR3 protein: CASSEPMTERKAFF; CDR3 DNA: TGTGCCAGCAGTGAGCCTATGACAGAAAGAAAAGCTTTCTTT
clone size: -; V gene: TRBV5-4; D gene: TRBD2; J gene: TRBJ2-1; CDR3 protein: CASSGGGGLLNEQFF; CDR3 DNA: TGTGCCAGCAGCGGCGGGGGGGGGCTTCTCAATGAGCAGTTCTTC
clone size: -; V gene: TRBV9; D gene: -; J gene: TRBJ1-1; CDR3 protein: CASSLLGAKGSTEAFF; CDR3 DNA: TGTGCCAGCAGCCTATTAGGGGCGAAGGGTAGCACTGAAGCTTTCTTT
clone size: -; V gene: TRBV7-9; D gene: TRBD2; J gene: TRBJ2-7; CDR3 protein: CASSWMSPGLAGAYEQYF; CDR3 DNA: TGTGCCAGCAGCTGGATGAGCCCGGGACTAGCGGGAGCGTACGAGCAGTACTTC
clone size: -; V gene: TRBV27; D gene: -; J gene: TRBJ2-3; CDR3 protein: CASSHILSSTDTQYF; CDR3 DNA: TGTGCCAGCAGTCACATATTATCTAGCACAGATACGCAGTATTTT
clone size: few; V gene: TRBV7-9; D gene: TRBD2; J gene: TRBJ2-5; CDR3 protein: CASSLGTSGAQETQYF; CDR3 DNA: TGTGCCAGCAGCTTAGGGACTAGCGGGGCCCAAGAGACCCAGTACTTC
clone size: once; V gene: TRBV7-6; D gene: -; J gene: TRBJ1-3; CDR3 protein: CASSLGAGDGVAGNTIYF; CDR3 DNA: TGTGCCAGCAGCTTAGGGGCAGGGGATGGTGTCGCTGGAAACACCATATATTTT
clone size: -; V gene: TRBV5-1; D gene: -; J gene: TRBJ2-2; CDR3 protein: CASSLALPGQNTGELFF; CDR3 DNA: TGCGCCAGCAGCTTGGCGCTACCGGGACAAAACACCGGGGAGCTGTTTTTT